A single sample is the source of the 11 T cell receptor beta chains below, sequenced in a study of T-cell reconstitution after alpha-beta-depleted transplantation in children. The TCRbeta library incorporated unique molecular identifiers. TCRdb redid the calling of the PCR reads with MiXCR, one entry per CDR3 protein. This sample carries 190,000 or so distinct CDR3 sequences, approximately 6.8% of them seen once, and the ten largest clones take about 4.4%. The sequenced sample was PBMCs, obtained before TCRalphabeta/CD19-depleted stem cell transplant. These TCRs come from a girl under three years old with combined immunodeficiency, due to receive a stem cell transplant.

This clonotype was picked up many times. V gene TRBV7-2 combines with J gene TRBJ2-6, with D unresolved. With 1 base removed from V and 0 bases from J, the gap between germline ends came to 7 bases. Germline CDR1 is SGHTA and CDR2 is FQGNSA. This CDR3 contains 16 residues. CDR3 amino acids: CASSLVAYSGANVLTF. In nucleotides, the CDR3 is TGTGCCAGCAGCTTAGTGGCCTACTCTGGGGCCAACGTCCTGACTTTC.

This clonotype was counted many times. This sequence joins TRBV20-1 and TRBJ2-4, with 7 bases matching TRBD2. The CDR3 spans 16 residues. V gave up 0 bases and J gave up 0 bases; unmatched junction bases: 5. The germline V gene has CDR1 DFQATT and CDR2 SNEGSKA (reference sequence). This CDR3 is CSARDLAELAKNIQYF. CDR3 nucleotide sequence: TGCAGTGCTAGAGATCTAGCGGAGCTAGCCAAAAACATTCAGTACTTC.

A few counts support this clonotype. The chain combines TRBV15 with TRBJ1-2, with 9 bases fitting TRBD1. The trim removed 2 bases at V and 4 bases at J, leaving 8 bases unmatched. The CDR3 loop spans 16 amino acids. Germline assignment: CDR1 LNHNV and CDR2 YYDKDF (reference sequence). The CDR3 region is CATSRFRDRDTYGYTF. CDR3 nucleotides: TGTGCCACCAGCAGATTCCGGGACAGGGATACCTATGGCTACACCTTC.

This clonotype was seen many times. DNA of the CDR3: TGTGCCATCAGTGATAACCCGGGGGTCTCCTACGAGCAGTACTTC. It codes for CAISDNPGVSYEQYF. This chain uses TRBV10-3 with TRBJ2-7, with D perhaps TRBD2 (6 bases). In germline, CDR1 is ENHRY, CDR2 SYGVKD. The length of the CDR3 is 15 residues. The ends were cut back, 3 bases at V and 0 bases at J, with 12 bases in the middle.

This clonotype came up many times. The CDR3 coding sequence is TGTGCCAGCAGTTTAATGGGGGGTGCTGGGAGCGAGCAGTACTTC. Its translation is CASSLMGGAGSEQYF. The chain couples TRBV12-3 or TRBV12-4 to TRBJ2-7, with D tentatively TRBD2 (6 bases). The CDR3 length is 15 residues. Trimming shortened V by 2 bases and J by 6 bases, and 17 bases separated the two germline ends.

The chain joins TRBV5-1 to TRBJ2-7, with 8 bases aligning to TRBD2. This CDR3 contains 15 residues. Germline lookup yields CDR1 SGHRS and CDR2 YFSETQ. The ends lost 0 bases at V and 2 bases at J; junction bases unmatched: 4. CDR3 amino acids: CASSLANSGTYEQYF. The CDR3 DNA sequence: TGCGCCAGCAGCTTGGCAAATAGCGGGACCTACGAGCAGTACTTC.

The table lists this clonotype with many counts. The rearrangement links TRBV7-9 to TRBJ2-1; D may match TRBD1 or TRBD2 (5 bases each). Trimming took off 4 bases at V and 4 bases at J, with 14 bases between the two ends. This CDR3 contains 15 residues. The germline CDR1 and CDR2 sequences are SEHNR and FQNEAQ (reference sequence). CDR3 region: CASSSSRGPYNEQFF. As DNA, the CDR3 is TGTGCCAGCAGCTCCTCTAGGGGACCGTACAATGAGCAGTTCTTC.

In this sample, this clonotype turned up many times. The chain combines TRBV10-3 with TRBJ2-1, with D perhaps matching TRBD1 or TRBD2 (6 bases each). V lost 6 bases to trimming and J lost 7 bases, with 25 bases between them. The CDR3 totals 17 residues. CDR1 ENHRY and CDR2 SYGVKD come from the germline V gene. The CDR3 DNA reads as TGTGCCATCAGGACAGGCACCGGGACTCCAAATTTGAATGAGCAGTTCTTC. Its protein is CAIRTGTGTPNLNEQFF.

This clonotype was seen repeatedly, ten times or more. V usage is TRBV25-1 and J usage is TRBJ2-5, with 9 bases identical to TRBD1. The germline gives CDR1 MGHDK, CDR2 SYGVNS. CDR3 length equals 16 residues. The V and J ends lost 8 bases and 5 bases, in that order; junction bases with no gene match: 15. As DNA, the CDR3 is TGTGCCAGCGCTCAACCCCGGGACAGGGTTCAGGAGACCCAGTACTTC. Its protein product is CASAQPRDRVQETQYF.

The chain recombines TRBV6-1 with TRBJ2-3, with TRBD2 identical over 8 bases. V lost 4 bases and J lost 5; bases outside the gene matches: 5. The germline gives CDR1 MNHNS, CDR2 SASEGT. This CDR3 spans 14 amino acids. The CDR3 loop is CASSAGGAKDTQYF. CDR3 coding DNA: TGTGCCAGCAGTGCGGGGGGGGCGAAAGATACGCAGTATTTT.

The table lists this clonotype with many counts. In DNA form, the CDR3 reads TGTGCCACCAGTGACAAAAGGTGGACTGAAGCTTTCTTT. It specifies CATSDKRWTEAFF. The rearrangement joins TRBV24-1 to TRBJ1-1; D is undetermined. V was clipped by 4 bases and J by 5 bases, with 10 bases between them. Germline lookup yields CDR1 KGHDR and CDR2 SFDVKD. The CDR3 loop spans 13 amino acids.